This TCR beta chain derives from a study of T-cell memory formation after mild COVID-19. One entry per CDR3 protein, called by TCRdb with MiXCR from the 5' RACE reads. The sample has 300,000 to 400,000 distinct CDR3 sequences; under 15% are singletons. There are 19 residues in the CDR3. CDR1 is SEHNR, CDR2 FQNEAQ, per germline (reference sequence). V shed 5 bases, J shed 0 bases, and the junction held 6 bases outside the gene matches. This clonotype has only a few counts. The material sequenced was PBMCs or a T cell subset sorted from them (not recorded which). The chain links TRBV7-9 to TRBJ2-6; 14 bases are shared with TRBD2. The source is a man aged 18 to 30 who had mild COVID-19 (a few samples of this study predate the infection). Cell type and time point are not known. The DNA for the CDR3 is TGTGCCAGCAGCCCGGGACTAGCGGGGGACCCCTCTGGGGCCAACGTCCTGACTTTC. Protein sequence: CASSPGLAGDPSGANVLTF.